The next 25 T cell receptor beta chains were all read from a single sample in a study of blood T cell repertoires in COVID-19. Clones were read by immunoSEQ multiplex PCR, and TCRdb kept only the in-frame ones, dropping some. Of about 300,000 clones in the sample, about nine tenths were seen once. Sequencing used peripheral blood. Source of these receptors: a woman in her thirties with COVID-19, enrolled during active disease.

The V and J genes are TRBV5-6 and TRBJ1-2; D gene unclear. The V gene's germline CDR1 is SGHDT and CDR2 YYEEEE. CDR3 length: 14 amino acids. V was pared by 4 bases and J by 0 bases, with 10 bases between. CDR3: CASSMGATNYGYTF. The CDR3 DNA reads as TGTGCCAGCAGCATGGGCGCTACTAACTATGGCTACACCTTC. Using reference TRBV5-6 and TRBJ1-2 for the parts outside the CDR3, the full variable domain is DAGVTQSPTHLIKTRGQQVTLRCSPKSGHDTVSWYQQALGQGPQFIFQYYEEEERQRGNFPDRFSGHQFPNYSSELNVNALLLGDSALYLCASSMGATNYGYTFGSGTRLTVV.

The chain has TRBV9 and TRBJ2-2; 15 nucleotides align to TRBD2. Germline V gives CDR1 SGDLS, CDR2 YYNGEE. After removal of 4 bases from V and 8 bases from J, the junction contained 6 bases not matched to a gene. The CDR3 has 16 residues. Here the CDR3 DNA reads TGTGCCAGCAGCCTTGGGACTAGCGGGGGGATTGGGGAGCTGTTTTTT. Amino acid sequence: CASSLGTSGGIGELFF.

The chain links TRBV30 to TRBJ1-6; D ambiguous. From germline, CDR1 is GTSNPN and CDR2 SVGIG (reference sequence). The V gene lost 2 bases and the J gene lost 6 bases, with 5 bases spanning the gap. This CDR3 spans 12 amino acids. The CDR3 DNA reads as TGTGCCTGGAGTAACAGTAATTCACCCCTCCACTTT. Its translation: CAWSNSNSPLHF.

This rearrangement joins TRBV5-1 to TRBJ1-4, with D possibly being TRBD1 (6 bases). V gave up 3 bases and J gave up 5 bases, with 11 bases separating them. From germline, CDR1 is SGHRS and CDR2 YFSETQ. This CDR3 has 14 residues. The CDR3 loop is CASSSGDINEKLFF. The CDR3 bases are TGCGCCAGCAGCTCCGGGGACATAAATGAAAAACTGTTTTTT.

The chain recombines TRBV6-6 with TRBJ1-4; 9 nucleotides align to TRBD1. The CDR3 contains 12 residues. With 6 bases clipped from V and 8 bases from J, the junction kept 1 base outside the gene matches. The germline V gene encodes CDR1 MNHNY and CDR2 SVGAGI (reference sequence). In DNA, the CDR3 is TGTGCCAGCAGGACAGGGGGGGAAAAACTGTTTTTT. It codes for CASRTGGEKLFF.

This chain links TRBV7-6 with TRBJ2-7; 11 bases align to TRBD2. CDR3 length: 18 amino acids. Trimming cost V 0 bases and J 2 bases; bases outside gene matches: 9. Germline V gene sequence: CDR1 SGHVS, CDR2 FNYEAQ. The CDR3 is CASSLAFYRSGGAYEQYF. The CDR3 DNA is TGTGCCAGCAGCTTAGCCTTCTATCGTAGCGGGGGGGCCTACGAGCAGTACTTC.

CDR3 nucleotide sequence: TGTGCCAGCAGCCCCAGCAAACCAGCGGGGGTGTTTGAAGAGACCCAGTACTTC. Its translation is CASSPSKPAGVFEETQYF. This chain links TRBV5-4 with TRBJ2-5, with 8 bases lining up with TRBD2. The CDR3 totals 18 residues. With V trimmed by 4 bases and J by 3 bases, 17 bases remained unmatched. CDR1 is SGHNT and CDR2 is YYREEE in the germline V gene (reference sequence). The whole variable domain, filled in from reference TRBV5-4 and TRBJ2-5, reads ETGVTQSPTHLIKTRGQQVTLRCSSQSGHNTVSWYQQALGQGPQFIFQYYREEENGRGNFPPRFSGLQFPNYSSELNVNALELDDSALYLCASSPSKPAGVFEETQYFGPGTRLLVL.

This chain uses TRBV3-1 (or the pseudogene TRBV3-2) with TRBJ2-7, with 7 nucleotides matching TRBD1. The CDR3 extends over 15 amino acids. Germline V gives CDR1 LGHDT, CDR2 YNNKEL (reference sequence). The chain's CDR3 is CARSQSGTEYYEQYV. For the CDR3, the DNA is TGTGCCAGGAGCCAATCCGGGACAGAGTACTACGAGCAGTACGTC.

This clone has just one count. This chain joins TRBV29-1 and TRBJ1-2; 8 bases are a match to TRBD1. V gave up 6 bases and J gave up 8 bases; unmatched junction bases: 14. Germline V gives CDR1 SQVTM, CDR2 ANQGSEA. This CDR3 is built from 14 residues. For the CDR3, the DNA is TGCAGCGTCCGGGACAGGACCTTGAATGGAGGCTACACCTTC. This translates into CSVRDRTLNGGYTF.

This clone was seen only once. The chain couples TRBV10-1 to TRBJ2-1, with D tentatively TRBD1 (7 bases). The CDR3 is 15 residues long. V gave up 9 bases and J gave up 9 bases, with 24 bases separating them. The germline gives CDR1 WNHNN, CDR2 SYGVQD (reference sequence). CDR3 loop: CARGTRGVQGGEQFF. In DNA, the CDR3 is TGCGCCAGGGGGACCAGGGGGGTGCAAGGTGGTGAGCAGTTCTTC.

The V and J genes are TRBV5-4 and TRBJ1-2, with 11 bases matching TRBD1. This CDR3 contains 13 residues. CDR1 is SGHNT and CDR2 is YYREEE in the germline V gene (reference sequence). Losses at the gene ends were 5 bases for V and 8 bases for J; bases not matched to a gene: 5. The CDR3: CASSWDRGRGYTF. CDR3 bases: TGTGCCAGCAGTTGGGACAGGGGGAGAGGCTACACCTTC. Drawing the rest from reference TRBV5-4 and TRBJ1-2, the complete variable domain is ETGVTQSPTHLIKTRGQQVTLRCSSQSGHNTVSWYQQALGQGPQFIFQYYREEENGRGNFPPRFSGLQFPNYSSELNVNALELDDSALYLCASSWDRGRGYTFGSGTRLTVV.

This chain uses TRBV27 with TRBJ2-7, with 9 bases matching TRBD1. The V gene's germline CDR1 is MNHEY and CDR2 SMNVEV (reference sequence). V shed 6 bases and J 4 bases; nucleotides not matched to a gene: 7. The CDR3 is 14 residues long. CDR3 protein: CASSAGTGMYEQYF. Here the CDR3 DNA reads TGTGCCAGCAGCGCCGGGACAGGGATGTACGAGCAGTACTTC.

This clone was observed a few times. The rearrangement joins TRBV9 to TRBJ1-5; D is unresolved. V was trimmed by 4 bases and J by 13 bases, leaving 24 bases between them. The CDR3 sequence is 15 residues long. Per the germline V gene, CDR1 is SGDLS and CDR2 is YYNGEE. CDR3 region: CASSPSPTSPFDQHF. DNA for the CDR3: TGTGCCAGCAGCCCCTCTCCCACATCCCCGTTTGATCAGCATTTT.

The genes are TRBV21-1 and TRBJ1-6. TRBV21-1 is classified as a pseudogene. CDR3 length: 13 amino acids. DNA of the CDR3: TGTGCCAGGAACGGGGGGAATAATTCACCCCTCCACTTT. Encoded protein: CARNGGNNSPLHF.

The gene calls are TRBV6-5 and TRBJ1-5, with TRBD1 matching over 7 bases. The CDR3 runs to 14 residues. V lost 5 bases and J lost 6; bases outside the gene matches: 7. The germline gives CDR1 MNHEY, CDR2 SVGAGI. CDR3 nucleotide sequence: TGTGCCAGCAGTATCAGGGGGGACGTTCAGCCCCAGCATTTT. It translates to CASSIRGDVQPQHF.

The gene calls are TRBV11-3 and TRBJ2-3; weak D call: TRBD2 (6 bases). CDR3 size: 15 residues. Germline loops: CDR1 SGHNT, CDR2 YENEEA. Trimming removed 4 bases from V and 2 bases from J, with 13 bases in between. CDR3 nucleotides: TGTGCCAGCAGCTCCGTCGGGGGTTTCACAGATACGCAGTATTTT. It translates to CASSSVGGFTDTQYF. The full variable domain, with the rest looked up from reference TRBV11-3 and TRBJ2-3, is EAGVVQSPRYKIIEKKQPVAFWCNPISGHNTLYWYLQNLGQGPELLIRYENEEAVDDSQLPKDRFSAERLKGVDSTLKIQPAELGDSAVYLCASSSVGGFTDTQYFGPGTRLTVL.

The gene calls are TRBV27 and TRBJ1-4; possible D gene TRBD1, 5 bases. CDR1 is MNHEY, CDR2 SMNVEV, per germline (reference sequence). There are 18 residues in the CDR3. V was clipped by 1 base and J by 5 bases, with 20 bases between them. CDR3 sequence reads: CASSLWGTPRGRNEKLFF. CDR3 in DNA: TGTGCCAGCAGTTTATGGGGGACTCCGCGCGGGCGCAATGAAAAACTGTTTTTT.

The chain links TRBV4-1 to TRBJ2-2, with D maybe TRBD1 (6 bases). This CDR3 is built from 16 residues. Germline loops: CDR1 MGHRA, CDR2 YSYEKL. V was clipped by 3 bases and J by 2 bases, with 13 bases between them. CDR3: CASSQPRDTNTGELFF. The CDR3, as DNA: TGCGCCAGCAGCCAGCCCCGGGACACAAACACCGGGGAGCTGTTTTTT.

V gene TRBV2 combines with J gene TRBJ2-4; TRBD2 is a possible D gene (6 bases). Germline-derived CDR1 and CDR2 are SNHLY and FYNNEI. V was pared by 5 bases and J by 1 base, with 9 bases between. There are 14 residues in the CDR3. The CDR3 bases are TGTGCCAGCAGTAACCGGGGGGCCAAAAACATTCAGTACTTC. The encoded protein is CASSNRGAKNIQYF. The whole variable domain, remainder taken from reference TRBV2 and TRBJ2-4, is EPEVTQTPSHQVTQMGQEVILRCVPISNHLYFYWYRQILGQKVEFLVSFYNNEISEKSEIFDDQFSVERPDGSNFTLKIRSTKLEDSAMYFCASSNRGAKNIQYFGAGTRLSVL.

The DNA of the CDR3 is TGTGCCAGCTCGGCGGGCCAGCAAGAGACCCAGTACTTC. Amino acids: CASSAGQQETQYF. This sequence joins TRBV18 and TRBJ2-5; tentatively, D is TRBD2 (5 bases). The length of the CDR3 is 13 residues. CDR1 and CDR2 from the germline V gene are KGHSH and LQKENI. V shed 6 bases and J shed 2 bases, with 10 bases lying between them.

The CDR3 coding sequence is TGCGCCAGCAGCACGGGACAGGGATTTTACGAGCAGTACTTC. Protein: CASSTGQGFYEQYF. V usage is TRBV5-1 and J usage is TRBJ2-7; 9 nucleotides align to TRBD1. Germline trimming cut 4 bases from V and 4 bases from J; bases unmatched to any gene: 6. Germline V gene data show CDR1 as SGHRS and CDR2 as YFSETQ. This CDR3 contains 14 residues.

This rearrangement joins TRBV7-2 to TRBJ2-1; 8 bases agree with TRBD2. The germline V gene has CDR1 SGHTA and CDR2 FQGNSA. J was trimmed by 8 bases and V by 7 bases; bases with no gene match: 13. This CDR3 contains 15 residues. This chain's CDR3 is CASIPRGGQGDEQFF. The CDR3 coding sequence is TGTGCCAGCATCCCTCGGGGGGGTCAAGGGGATGAGCAGTTCTTC.

The DNA of the CDR3 is TGTGCCAGCAGCCCAGAACCCCCAGGGACCCAGTACTTC. Its translation is CASSPEPPGTQYF. The V gene is TRBV5-4, the J gene TRBJ2-5; no reliable D call. Germline CDR1 and CDR2: SGHNT and YYREEE (reference sequence). The CDR3 contains 13 residues. Trimming took off 4 bases at V and 7 bases at J, with 14 bases between the two ends.

The chain carries TRBV6-5 and TRBJ1-1, with D unclear. The length of the CDR3 is 13 residues. CDR1 and CDR2 (germline): MNHEY, SVGAGI. V shed 5 bases and J shed 1 base, with 8 bases lying between them. CDR3 protein: CASSTGGNTEAFF. DNA for the CDR3: TGTGCCAGCAGTACTGGAGGGAACACTGAAGCTTTCTTT.

This chain links TRBV15 with TRBJ2-5, with D unresolved. CDR1 is LNHNV and CDR2 is YYDKDF in the germline V gene (reference sequence). V was shortened by 0 bases and J by 2 bases, with 10 bases between the two germline ends. This CDR3 comprises 15 residues. The CDR3 DNA is TGTGCCACCAGCAGAGATCGGTCCATGCAAGAGACCCAGTACTTC. It yields the protein CATSRDRSMQETQYF.